This is a list of T cell receptor beta chains from one sample in a study of blood T cell repertoires in COVID-19. Clones were read by immunoSEQ multiplex PCR, and TCRdb kept only the in-frame ones, dropping some. The table has about 220,000 clones, over 70% seen once. Sequences were obtained from peripheral blood. Source of these receptors: a woman aged 65 to 85 with acute or convalescent COVID-19. Both conserved end residues are trimmed from each CDR3. Some rows mark clone size as missing; the rest say once, few, many or name a class of expanded clone.

. | TRBJ1-6 | TRBV2 | ASSRDSGRMDSPLH
. | TRBJ1-1 | TRBV5-6 | ASSLYSQGAEAF
once | TRBJ2-1 | TRBV9 | ASSARLERWDNEQF
. | TRBJ2-3 | TRBV29-1 | SVLGVTGGRTDTQY
. | TRBJ2-3 | TRBV11-3 | ASSPGTSDTQY
. | TRBJ1-2 | TRBV7-8 | ASSSGVQGWDGYT
. | TRBJ1-5 | TRBV6-1 | ASSEALGRTLDQPQH
. | TRBJ2-7 | TRBV24-1 | ATSASPGRGEQY
. | TRBJ2-2 | TRBV10-3 | AISEGRTGRNTGELF
. | TRBJ2-1 | TRBV5-1 | ASSLRPLAGSYNEQF
. | TRBJ2-7 | TRBV10-3 | AISDHSSYEQY
. | TRBJ2-4 | TRBV11-2 | ASSSTGTNIQY
. | TRBJ2-3 | TRBV4-3 | ASSQDLLTSGHTDTQY
. | TRBJ1-2 | TRBV30 | ALRRGRGYT
once | TRBJ2-7 | TRBV6-5 | ASSYAPGSYEQY
. | TRBJ1-6 | TRBV6-5 | ASSYTGDGNSPLH
. | TRBJ1-4 | TRBV7-3 | ASSPTGATNEKLF
. | TRBJ1-4 | TRBV6-6 | ASSYGRASGREKLF
once | TRBJ2-3 | TRBV9 | ASSLSGGSTDTQY
. | TRBJ2-5 | TRBV7-2 | ASSLRSRGVQETQY
. | TRBJ2-3 | TRBV30 | AWRLGSGGVADTQY
few | TRBJ1-3 | TRBV5-6 | ASRLRGRGNTIY
. | TRBJ2-5 | TRBV4-3 | ASSPSLGGAETQY
few | TRBJ2-1 | TRBV11-2 | ASSLERFEQF
. | TRBJ2-3 | TRBV9 | ASSVVDSKTDTQY
. | TRBJ1-6 | TRBV9 | ASSVDAGLGQSPLH
once | TRBJ2-3 | TRBV7-2 | ASSLVSSPRDTQY
. | TRBJ2-1 | TRBV20-1 | SAGLGEQF
few | TRBJ2-2 | TRBV24-1 | ATSDLGTSGTNTGELF
. | TRBJ2-5 | TRBV7-2 | ASSLGDRDEETQY
. | TRBJ1-5 | TRBV6-5 | ASLEGGRVDQPQH
. | TRBJ2-4 | TRBV6-1 | ASSDGGRLGTKNIQY
. | TRBJ2-5 | TRBV7-3 | ASSLTRQETQY
. | TRBJ1-2 | TRBV11-2 | ASSLDRVMNYGYT
. | TRBJ1-5 | TRBV5-1 | ASSPDRGGQPQH
. | TRBJ1-3 | TRBV30 | AWNYRGGGNTIY
. | TRBJ2-5 | TRBV24-1 | ATSDGGTQRRETQY
. | TRBJ2-5 | TRBV5-8 | ASSSDGTGGGETQY
. | TRBJ1-1 | TRBV5-1 | ASSSRQGLQNTEAF
few | TRBJ2-7 | TRBV3-1/TRBV3-2 | ASSLLRGGEQY
few | TRBJ2-3 | TRBV7-2 | ASSSTSGGAKDTQY
few | TRBJ1-1 | TRBV18 | ASSPTNSLNTEAF
. | TRBJ2-2 | TRBV29-1 | SVTGETGELF
. | TRBJ1-5 | TRBV18 | ASSPQQGDRWGHQPQH
. | TRBJ2-2 | TRBV7-2 | ASSSRGGELF
. | TRBJ1-5 | TRBV18 | ASSRTGGLGQPQH
. | TRBJ1-5 | TRBV5-1 | ASSLVGAANQPQH
. | TRBJ2-5 | TRBV2 | ASARTSTRQETQY